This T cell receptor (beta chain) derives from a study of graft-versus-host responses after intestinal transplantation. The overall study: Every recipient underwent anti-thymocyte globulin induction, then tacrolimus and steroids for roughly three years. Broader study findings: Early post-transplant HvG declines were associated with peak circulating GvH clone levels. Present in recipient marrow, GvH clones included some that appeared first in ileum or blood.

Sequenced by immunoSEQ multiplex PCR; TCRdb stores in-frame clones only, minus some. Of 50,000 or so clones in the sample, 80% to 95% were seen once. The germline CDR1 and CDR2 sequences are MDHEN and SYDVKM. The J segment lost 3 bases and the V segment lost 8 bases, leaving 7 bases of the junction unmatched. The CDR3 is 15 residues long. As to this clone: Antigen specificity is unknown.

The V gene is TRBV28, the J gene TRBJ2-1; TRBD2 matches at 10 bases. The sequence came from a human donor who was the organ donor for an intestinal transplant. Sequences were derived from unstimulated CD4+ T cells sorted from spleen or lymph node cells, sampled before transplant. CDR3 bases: TGTGCCAGCCACCTCTCTAGCGGGAGCTACAATGAGCAGTTCTTC. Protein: CASHLSSGSYNEQFF.